This note documents a single T cell receptor beta chain sequence. The data belong to a study of blood T cell repertoires in COVID-19. Across the whole study: Donors in the United States, Italy and Spain gave samples during acute or convalescent COVID-19.

Only in-frame clones appear in the TCRdb table, and some are missing; sequencing was by immunoSEQ multiplex PCR. The table records under 85,000 clones, 65% to 80% of them present only once. This receptor was identified in a woman of 80 years or more with active or convalescent COVID-19. Sample: peripheral blood.

The CDR3 nucleotides are TGTGCCAGCAGCTGGAGCCGGGCCTCAGGGGAGACCCAGTACTTC. Translated, it gives CASSWSRASGETQYF. V usage is TRBV5-4 and J usage is TRBJ2-5, with a possible D match to TRBD1 (5 bases). Per the germline V gene, CDR1 is SGHNT and CDR2 is YYREEE (reference sequence). The CDR3 spans 15 residues. The V and J ends lost 3 bases and 5 bases respectively, with 17 bases between them.